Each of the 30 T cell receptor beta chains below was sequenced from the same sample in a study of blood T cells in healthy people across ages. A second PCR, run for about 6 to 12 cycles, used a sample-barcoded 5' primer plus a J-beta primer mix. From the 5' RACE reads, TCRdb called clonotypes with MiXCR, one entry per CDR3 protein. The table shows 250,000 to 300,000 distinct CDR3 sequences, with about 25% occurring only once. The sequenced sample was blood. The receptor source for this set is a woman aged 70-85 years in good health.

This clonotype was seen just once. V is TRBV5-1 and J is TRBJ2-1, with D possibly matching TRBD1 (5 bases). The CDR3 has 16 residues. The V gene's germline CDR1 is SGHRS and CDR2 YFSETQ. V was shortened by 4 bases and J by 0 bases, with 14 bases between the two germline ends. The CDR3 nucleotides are TGCGCCAGCAGCATATTACAGGTTAACTCCTACAATGAGCAGTTCTTC. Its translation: CASSILQVNSYNEQFF.

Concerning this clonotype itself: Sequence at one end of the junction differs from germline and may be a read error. CDR3 amino acids: CSARGGVGNQPQHF. In DNA, the CDR3 is TGCAGCGCTAGAGGTGGAGTTGGCAATCAGCCCCAGCATTTT. The rearrangement joins TRBV20-1 to TRBJ1-5, with D uncertain. The germline V gene has CDR1 DFQATT and CDR2 SNEGSKA (reference sequence). The CDR3 runs to 14 residues.

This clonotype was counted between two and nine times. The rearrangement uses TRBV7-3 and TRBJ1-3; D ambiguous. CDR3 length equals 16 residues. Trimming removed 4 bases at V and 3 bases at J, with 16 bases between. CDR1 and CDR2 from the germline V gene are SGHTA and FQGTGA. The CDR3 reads CASSSAPGKSGNTIYF. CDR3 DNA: TGTGCCAGCAGCTCGGCCCCTGGGAAAAGTGGAAACACCATATATTTT.

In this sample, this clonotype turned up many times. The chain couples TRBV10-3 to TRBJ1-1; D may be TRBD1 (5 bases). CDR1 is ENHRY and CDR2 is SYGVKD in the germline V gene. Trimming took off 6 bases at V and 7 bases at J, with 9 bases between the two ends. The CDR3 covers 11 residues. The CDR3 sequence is CAIRKTDEAFF. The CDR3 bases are TGTGCCATCAGGAAGACAGATGAAGCTTTCTTT.

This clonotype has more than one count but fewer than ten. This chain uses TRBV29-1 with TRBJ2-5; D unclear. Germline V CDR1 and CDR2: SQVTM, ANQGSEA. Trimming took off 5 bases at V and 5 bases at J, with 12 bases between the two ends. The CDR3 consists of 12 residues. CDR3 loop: CSVWLEQETQYF. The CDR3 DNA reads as TGCAGCGTTTGGCTGGAGCAGGAGACCCAGTACTTC.

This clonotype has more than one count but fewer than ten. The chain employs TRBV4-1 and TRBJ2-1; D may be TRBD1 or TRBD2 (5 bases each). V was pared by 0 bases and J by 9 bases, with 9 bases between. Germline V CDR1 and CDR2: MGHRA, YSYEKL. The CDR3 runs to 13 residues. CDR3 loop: CASSQDRGIEQFF. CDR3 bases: TGCGCCAGCAGCCAAGATCGGGGCATTGAGCAGTTCTTC.

CDR3 sequence: CASSDGPQGSFGYTF. In nucleotides, the CDR3 is TGTGCCAGCAGTGATGGGCCCCAAGGGTCCTTTGGCTACACCTTC. The genes are TRBV2 and TRBJ1-2; D gene unclear. V was clipped by 3 bases and J by 7 bases, with 18 bases between them. There are 15 residues in the CDR3. Germline loops: CDR1 SNHLY, CDR2 FYNNEI.

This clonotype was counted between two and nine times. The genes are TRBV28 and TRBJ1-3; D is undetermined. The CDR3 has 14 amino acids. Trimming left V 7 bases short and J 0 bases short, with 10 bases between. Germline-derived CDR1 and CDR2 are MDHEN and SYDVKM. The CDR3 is CASKQSASGNTIYF. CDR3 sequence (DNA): TGTGCCAGCAAACAGAGTGCCTCTGGAAACACCATATATTTT.

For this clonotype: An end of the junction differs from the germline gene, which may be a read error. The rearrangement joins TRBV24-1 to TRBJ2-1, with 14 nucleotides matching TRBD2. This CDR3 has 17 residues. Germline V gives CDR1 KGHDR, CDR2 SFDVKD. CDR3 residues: CATGDSGLAGAYNEQFF. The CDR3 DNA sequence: TGTGCCACCGGTGACTCGGGACTAGCGGGAGCCTACAATGAGCAGTTCTTC.

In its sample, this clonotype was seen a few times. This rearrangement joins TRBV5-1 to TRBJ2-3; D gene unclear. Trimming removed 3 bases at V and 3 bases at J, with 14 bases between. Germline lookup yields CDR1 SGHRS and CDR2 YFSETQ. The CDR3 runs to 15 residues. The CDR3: CASSSEIGITDTQYF. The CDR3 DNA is TGCGCCAGCAGCTCAGAGATAGGAATAACAGATACGCAGTATTTT.

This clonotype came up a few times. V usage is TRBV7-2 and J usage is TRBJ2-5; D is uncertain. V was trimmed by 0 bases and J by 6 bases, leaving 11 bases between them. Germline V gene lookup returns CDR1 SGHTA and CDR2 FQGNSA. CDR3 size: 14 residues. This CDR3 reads CASSLAESGKTQYF. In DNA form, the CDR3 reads TGTGCCAGCAGCTTAGCCGAAAGTGGGAAGACCCAGTACTTC.

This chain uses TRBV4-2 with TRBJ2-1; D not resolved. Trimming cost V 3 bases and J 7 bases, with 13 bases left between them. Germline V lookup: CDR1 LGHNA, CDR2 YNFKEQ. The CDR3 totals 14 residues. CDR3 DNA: TGTGCCAGCAGCCACGATAGGTCCGAGAATGAGCAGTTCTTC. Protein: CASSHDRSENEQFF.

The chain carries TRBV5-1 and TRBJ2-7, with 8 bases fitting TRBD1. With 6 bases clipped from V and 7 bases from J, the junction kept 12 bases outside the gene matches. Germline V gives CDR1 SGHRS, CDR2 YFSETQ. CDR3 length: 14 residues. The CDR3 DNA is TGCGCCAGCACAAGACAGGGGCTTCTTGATGAGCAGTACTTC. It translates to CASTRQGLLDEQYF.

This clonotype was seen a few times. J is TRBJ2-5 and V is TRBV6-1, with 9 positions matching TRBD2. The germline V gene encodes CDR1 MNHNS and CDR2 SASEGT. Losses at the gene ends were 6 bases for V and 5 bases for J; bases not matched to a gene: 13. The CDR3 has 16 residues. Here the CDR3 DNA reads TGTGCCAGCAGCCCCGGGACTAGCCTGGGAGGGGAGACCCAGTACTTC. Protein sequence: CASSPGTSLGGETQYF.

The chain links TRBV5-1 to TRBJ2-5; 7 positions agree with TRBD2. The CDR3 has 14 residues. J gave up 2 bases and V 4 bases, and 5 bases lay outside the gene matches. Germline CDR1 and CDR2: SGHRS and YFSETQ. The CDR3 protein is CASSPTSSQETQYF. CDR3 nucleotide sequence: TGCGCCAGCAGCCCGACTAGCTCACAAGAGACCCAGTACTTC.

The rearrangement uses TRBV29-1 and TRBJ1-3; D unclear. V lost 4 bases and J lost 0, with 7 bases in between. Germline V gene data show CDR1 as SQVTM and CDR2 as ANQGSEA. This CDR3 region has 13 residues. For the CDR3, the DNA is TGCAGCGTTGTAAGAAACTCTGGAAACACCATATATTTT. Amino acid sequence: CSVVRNSGNTIYF. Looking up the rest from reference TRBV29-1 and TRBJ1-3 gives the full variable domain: SAVISQKPSRDICQRGTSLTIQCQVDSQVTMMFWYRQQPGQSLTLIATANQGSEATYESGFVIDKFPISRPNLTFSTLTVSNMSPEDSSIYLCSVVRNSGNTIYFGEGSWLTVV.

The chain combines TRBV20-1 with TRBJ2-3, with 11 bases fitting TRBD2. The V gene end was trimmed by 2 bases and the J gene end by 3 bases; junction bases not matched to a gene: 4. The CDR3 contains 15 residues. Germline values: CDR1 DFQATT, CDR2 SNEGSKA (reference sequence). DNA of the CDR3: TGCAGTGCTAGACCCGGGACTAGCGGTACAGATACGCAGTATTTT. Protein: CSARPGTSGTDTQYF.

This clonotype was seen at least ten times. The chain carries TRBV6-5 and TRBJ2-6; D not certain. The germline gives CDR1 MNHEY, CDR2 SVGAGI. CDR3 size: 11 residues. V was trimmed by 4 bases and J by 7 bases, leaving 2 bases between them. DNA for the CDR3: TGTGCCAGCAGTTCCGCCAACGTCCTGACTTTC. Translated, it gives CASSSANVLTF.

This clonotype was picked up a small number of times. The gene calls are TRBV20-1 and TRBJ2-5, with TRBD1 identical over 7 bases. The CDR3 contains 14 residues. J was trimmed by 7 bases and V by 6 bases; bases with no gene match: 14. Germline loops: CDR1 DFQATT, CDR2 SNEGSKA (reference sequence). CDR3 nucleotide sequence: TGCAGTGCCCCGGGACAGAAGGTTATAGGGACCCAGTACTTC. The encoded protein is CSAPGQKVIGTQYF.

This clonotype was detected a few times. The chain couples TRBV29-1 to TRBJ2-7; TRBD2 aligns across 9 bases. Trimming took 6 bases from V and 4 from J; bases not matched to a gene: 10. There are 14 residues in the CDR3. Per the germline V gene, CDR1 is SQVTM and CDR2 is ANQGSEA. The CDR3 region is CSVGDGLAGYEQYF. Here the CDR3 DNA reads TGCAGCGTCGGGGATGGGCTAGCGGGGTACGAGCAGTACTTC.

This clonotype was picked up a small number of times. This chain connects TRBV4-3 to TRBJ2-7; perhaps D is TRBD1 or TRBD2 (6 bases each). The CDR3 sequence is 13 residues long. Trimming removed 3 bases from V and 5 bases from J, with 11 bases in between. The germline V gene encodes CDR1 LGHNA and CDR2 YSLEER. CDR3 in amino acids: CASSQEGGNEQYF. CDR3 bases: TGCGCCAGCAGCCAGGAAGGGGGGAACGAGCAGTACTTC.

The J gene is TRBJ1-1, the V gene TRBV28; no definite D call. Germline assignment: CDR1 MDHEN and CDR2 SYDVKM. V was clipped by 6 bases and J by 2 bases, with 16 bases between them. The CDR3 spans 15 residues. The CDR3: CASSVTVLGNTEAFF. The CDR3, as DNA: TGTGCCAGCAGCGTCACAGTACTCGGAAACACTGAAGCTTTCTTT.

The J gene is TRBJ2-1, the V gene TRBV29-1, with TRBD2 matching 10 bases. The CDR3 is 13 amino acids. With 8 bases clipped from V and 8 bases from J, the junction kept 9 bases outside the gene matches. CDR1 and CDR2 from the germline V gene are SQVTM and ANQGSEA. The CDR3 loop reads CSISGRGGDEQFF. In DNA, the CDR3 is TGCAGCATCAGCGGGAGGGGCGGCGATGAGCAGTTCTTC.

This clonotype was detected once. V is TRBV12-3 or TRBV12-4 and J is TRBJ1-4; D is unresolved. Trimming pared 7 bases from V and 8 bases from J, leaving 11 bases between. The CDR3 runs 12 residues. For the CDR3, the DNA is TGTGCCAGCATTAGGGTCGGGGAAAAACTGTTTTTT. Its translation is CASIRVGEKLFF.

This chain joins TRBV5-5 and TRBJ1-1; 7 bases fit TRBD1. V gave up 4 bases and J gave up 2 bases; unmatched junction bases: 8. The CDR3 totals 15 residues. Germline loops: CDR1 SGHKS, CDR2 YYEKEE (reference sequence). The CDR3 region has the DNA TGTGCCAGCAGCCGCCAGACAGGGTTTAACACTGAAGCTTTCTTT. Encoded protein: CASSRQTGFNTEAFF.

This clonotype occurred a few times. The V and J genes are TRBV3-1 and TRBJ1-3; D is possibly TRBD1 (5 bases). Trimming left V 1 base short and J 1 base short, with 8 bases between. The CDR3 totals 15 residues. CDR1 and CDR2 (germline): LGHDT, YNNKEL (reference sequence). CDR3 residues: CASSQGGVSGNTIYF. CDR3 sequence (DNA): TGTGCCAGCAGCCAAGGAGGGGTTTCTGGAAACACCATATATTTT.

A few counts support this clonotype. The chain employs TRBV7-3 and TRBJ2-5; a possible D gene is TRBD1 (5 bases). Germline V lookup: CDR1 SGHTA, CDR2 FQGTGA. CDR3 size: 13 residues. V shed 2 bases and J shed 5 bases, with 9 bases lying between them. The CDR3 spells CASSLYRSETQYF. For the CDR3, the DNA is TGTGCCAGCAGCTTATACAGGTCCGAGACCCAGTACTTC.

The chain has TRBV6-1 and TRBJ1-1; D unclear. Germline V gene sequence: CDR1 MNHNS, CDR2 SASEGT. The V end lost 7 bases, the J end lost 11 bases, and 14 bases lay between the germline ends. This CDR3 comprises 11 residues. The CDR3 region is CASTEQIGAFF. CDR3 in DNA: TGTGCCAGCACCGAGCAGATAGGTGCTTTCTTT.

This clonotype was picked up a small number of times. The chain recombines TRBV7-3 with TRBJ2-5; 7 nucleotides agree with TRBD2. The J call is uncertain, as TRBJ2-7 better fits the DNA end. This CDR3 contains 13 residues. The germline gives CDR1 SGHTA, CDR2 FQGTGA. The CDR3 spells CASSLMGRDEQYF. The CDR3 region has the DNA TGTGCCAGCAGCTTAATGGGGAGGGACGAGCAGTACTTC.

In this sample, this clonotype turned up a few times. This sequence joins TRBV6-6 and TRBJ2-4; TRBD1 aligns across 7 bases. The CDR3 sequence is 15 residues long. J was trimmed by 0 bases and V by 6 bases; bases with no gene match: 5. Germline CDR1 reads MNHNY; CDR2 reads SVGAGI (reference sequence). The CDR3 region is CASSTGTAAKNIQYF. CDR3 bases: TGTGCCAGCAGCACCGGGACAGCAGCCAAAAACATTCAGTACTTC.